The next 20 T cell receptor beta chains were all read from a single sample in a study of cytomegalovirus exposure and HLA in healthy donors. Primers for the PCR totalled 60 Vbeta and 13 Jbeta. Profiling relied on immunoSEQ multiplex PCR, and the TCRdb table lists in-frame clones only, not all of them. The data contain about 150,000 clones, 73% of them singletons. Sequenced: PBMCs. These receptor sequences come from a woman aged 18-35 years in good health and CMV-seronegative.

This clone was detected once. CDR3 DNA: TGTGCCAGCAGTTTCGTCGTGAGGGGGTTTTACGAGCAGTACTTC. The encoded protein is CASSFVVRGFYEQYF. The rearrangement joins TRBV6-5 to TRBJ2-7; weak D call: TRBD1 (6 bases). The CDR3 has 15 amino acids. Trimming took off 4 bases at V and 4 bases at J, with 17 bases between the two ends. Germline V CDR1 and CDR2: MNHEY, SVGAGI.

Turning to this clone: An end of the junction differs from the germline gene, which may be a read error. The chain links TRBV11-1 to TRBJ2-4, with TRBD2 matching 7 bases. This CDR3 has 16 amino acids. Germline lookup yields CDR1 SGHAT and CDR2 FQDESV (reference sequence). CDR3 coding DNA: TGTGCCAGCAGCTTAGATGTGCAACGAAGCGGGAACAGTCAGTACTTC. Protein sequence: CASSLDVQRSGNSQYF.

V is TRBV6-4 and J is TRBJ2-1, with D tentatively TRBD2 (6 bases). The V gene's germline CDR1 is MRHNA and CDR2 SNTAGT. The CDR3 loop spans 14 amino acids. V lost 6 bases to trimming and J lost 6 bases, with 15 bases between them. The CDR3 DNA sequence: TGTGCCAGCAGCTCCGGGACTGAAACCAATGAGCAGTTCTTC. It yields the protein CASSSGTETNEQFF.

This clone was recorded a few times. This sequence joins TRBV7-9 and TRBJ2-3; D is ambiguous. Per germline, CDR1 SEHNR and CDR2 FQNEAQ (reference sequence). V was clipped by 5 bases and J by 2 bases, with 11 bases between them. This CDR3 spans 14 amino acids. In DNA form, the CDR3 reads TGTGCCAGCAGCGCCGTCCCTATCACAGATACGCAGTATTTT. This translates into CASSAVPITDTQYF.

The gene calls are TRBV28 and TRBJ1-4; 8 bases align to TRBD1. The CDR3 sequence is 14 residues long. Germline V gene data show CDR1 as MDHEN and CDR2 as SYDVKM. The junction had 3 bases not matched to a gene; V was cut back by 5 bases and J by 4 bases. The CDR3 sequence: CASSTGQGNEKLFF. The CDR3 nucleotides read TGTGCCAGCAGTACCGGACAGGGTAATGAAAAACTGTTTTTT.

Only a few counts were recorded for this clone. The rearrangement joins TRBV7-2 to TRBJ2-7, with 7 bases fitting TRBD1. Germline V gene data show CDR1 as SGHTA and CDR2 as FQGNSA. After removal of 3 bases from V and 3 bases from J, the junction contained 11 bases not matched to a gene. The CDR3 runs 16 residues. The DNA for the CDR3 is TGTGCCAGCAGCTTGACCGGGACAGAGATGGGCTACGAGCAGTACTTC. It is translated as CASSLTGTEMGYEQYF. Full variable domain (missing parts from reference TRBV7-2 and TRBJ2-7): GAGVSQSPSNKVTEKGKDVELRCDPISGHTALYWYRQSLGQGLEFLIYFQGNSAPDKSGLPSDRFSAERTGGSVSTLTIQRTQQEDSAVYLCASSLTGTEMGYEQYFGPGTRLTVT.

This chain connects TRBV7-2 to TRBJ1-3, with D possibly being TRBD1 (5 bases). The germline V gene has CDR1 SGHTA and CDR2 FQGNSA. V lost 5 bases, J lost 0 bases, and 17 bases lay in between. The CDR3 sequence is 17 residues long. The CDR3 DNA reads TGTGCCAGCAGCCCTTCTTGGGCAGGGCTCTCTGGAAACACCATATATTTT. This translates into CASSPSWAGLSGNTIYF.

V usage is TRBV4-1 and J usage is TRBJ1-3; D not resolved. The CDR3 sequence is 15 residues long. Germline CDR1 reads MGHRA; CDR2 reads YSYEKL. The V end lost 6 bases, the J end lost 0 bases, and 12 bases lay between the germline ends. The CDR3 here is CASSPDGVSGNTIYF. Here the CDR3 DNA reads TGCGCCAGCAGTCCTGACGGGGTCTCTGGAAACACCATATATTTT.

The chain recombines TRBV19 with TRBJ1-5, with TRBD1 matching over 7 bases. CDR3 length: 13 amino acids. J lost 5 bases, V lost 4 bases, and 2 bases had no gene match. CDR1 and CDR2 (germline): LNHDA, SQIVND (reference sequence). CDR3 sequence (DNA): TGTGCCAGTAGTACTCAGGGGGATCAGCCCCAGCATTTT. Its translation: CASSTQGDQPQHF.

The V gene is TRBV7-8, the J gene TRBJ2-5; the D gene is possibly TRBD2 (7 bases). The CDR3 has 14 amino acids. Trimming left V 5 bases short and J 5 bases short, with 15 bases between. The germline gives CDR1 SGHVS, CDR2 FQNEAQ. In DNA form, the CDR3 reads TGTGCCAGCAGCCCGTGGGGGGGCTGGGAGACCCAGTACTTC. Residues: CASSPWGGWETQYF.

In DNA, the CDR3 is TGTGCCAGCAGTTTAAAGGGGGCCAACTATGGCTACACCTTC. It specifies CASSLKGANYGYTF. The rearrangement links TRBV27 to TRBJ1-2; 7 nucleotides line up with TRBD1. Germline V gene sequence: CDR1 MNHEY, CDR2 SMNVEV (reference sequence). Trimming took 2 bases from V and 2 from J; bases not matched to a gene: 2. The CDR3 consists of 14 residues.

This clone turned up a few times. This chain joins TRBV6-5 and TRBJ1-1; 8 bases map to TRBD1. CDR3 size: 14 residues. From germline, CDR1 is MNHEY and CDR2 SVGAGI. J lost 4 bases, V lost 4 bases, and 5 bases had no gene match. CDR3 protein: CASSSRQGSTEAFF. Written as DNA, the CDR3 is TGTGCCAGCAGTTCCAGACAGGGGTCCACTGAAGCTTTCTTT.

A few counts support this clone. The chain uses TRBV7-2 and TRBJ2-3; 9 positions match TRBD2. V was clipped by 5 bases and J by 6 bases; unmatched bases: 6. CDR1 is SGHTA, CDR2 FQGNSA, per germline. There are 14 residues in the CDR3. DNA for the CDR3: TGTGCCAGCAGCCGTGGGGCGGGGGGGGATACGCAGTATTTT. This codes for CASSRGAGGDTQYF.

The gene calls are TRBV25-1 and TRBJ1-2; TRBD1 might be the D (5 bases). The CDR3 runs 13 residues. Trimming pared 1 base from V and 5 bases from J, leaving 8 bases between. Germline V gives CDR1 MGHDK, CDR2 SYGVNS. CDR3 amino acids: CASSELRQYGYTF. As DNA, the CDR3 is TGTGCCAGCAGTGAATTACGACAGTATGGCTACACCTTC.

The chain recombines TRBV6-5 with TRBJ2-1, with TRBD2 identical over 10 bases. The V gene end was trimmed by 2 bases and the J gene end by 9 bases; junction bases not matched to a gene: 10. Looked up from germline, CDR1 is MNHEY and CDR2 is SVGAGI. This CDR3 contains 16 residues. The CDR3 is CASSYRLAGAGSEQFF. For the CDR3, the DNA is TGTGCCAGCAGTTACCGGCTAGCGGGAGCCGGCAGTGAGCAGTTCTTC.

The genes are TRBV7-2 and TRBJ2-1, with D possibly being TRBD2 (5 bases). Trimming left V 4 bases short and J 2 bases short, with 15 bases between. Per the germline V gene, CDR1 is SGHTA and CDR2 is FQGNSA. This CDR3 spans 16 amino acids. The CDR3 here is CASSSRGAAPYNEQFF. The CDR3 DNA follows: TGTGCCAGCAGCTCCCGGGGAGCGGCACCCTACAATGAGCAGTTCTTC.

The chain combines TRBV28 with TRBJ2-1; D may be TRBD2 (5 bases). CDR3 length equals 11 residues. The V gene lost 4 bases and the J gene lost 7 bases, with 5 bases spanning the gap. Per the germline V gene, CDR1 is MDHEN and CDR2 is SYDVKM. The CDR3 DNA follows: TGTGCCAGCAGTTCGGGGAATGAGCAGTTCTTC. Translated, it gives CASSSGNEQFF. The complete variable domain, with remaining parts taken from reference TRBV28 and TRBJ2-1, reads DVKVTQSSRYLVKRTGEKVFLECVQDMDHENMFWYRQDPGLGLRLIYFSYDVKMKEKGDIPEGYSVSREKKERFSLILESASTNQTSMYLCASSSGNEQFFGPGTRLTVL.

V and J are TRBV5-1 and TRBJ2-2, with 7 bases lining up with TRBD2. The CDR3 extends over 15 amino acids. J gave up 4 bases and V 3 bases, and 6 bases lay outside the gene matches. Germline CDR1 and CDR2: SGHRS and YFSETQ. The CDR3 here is CASSSMAGATGELFF. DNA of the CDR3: TGCGCCAGCAGCTCCATGGCGGGAGCCACCGGGGAGCTGTTTTTT.

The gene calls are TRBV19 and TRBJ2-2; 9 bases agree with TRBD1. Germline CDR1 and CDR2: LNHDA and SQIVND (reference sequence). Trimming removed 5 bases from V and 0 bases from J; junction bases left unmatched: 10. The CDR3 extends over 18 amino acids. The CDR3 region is CASSRDRVSLANTGELFF. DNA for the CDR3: TGTGCCAGTAGTCGGGACAGGGTTAGTCTCGCGAACACCGGGGAGCTGTTTTTT.

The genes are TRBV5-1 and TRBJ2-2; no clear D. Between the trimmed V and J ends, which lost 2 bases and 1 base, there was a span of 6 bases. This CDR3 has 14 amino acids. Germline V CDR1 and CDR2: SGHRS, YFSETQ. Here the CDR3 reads CASSLIVNTGELFF. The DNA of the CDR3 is TGCGCCAGCAGCTTAATAGTGAACACCGGGGAGCTGTTTTTT.